The clone carrying this T cell receptor (beta chain) was found once. The sample belongs to a study of technical replicates of blood from a few donors. Clones were sequenced by immunoSEQ multiplex PCR, and TCRdb holds only the in-frame ones, with some missing. The sample records roughly 68,000 clones, around nine tenths being singletons. The CDR3 spans 15 residues. Germline lookup yields CDR1 SGHNT and CDR2 YYREEE (reference sequence). V lost 2 bases to trimming and J lost 1 base; unmatched junction nucleotides: 2. The specimen was PBMCs. This receptor was obtained from a human donor in good health. Some clones in this sample may be carry-over from other donors' samples. This sequence joins TRBV5-4 and TRBJ2-2; TRBD2 aligns across 7 bases. The CDR3 spells CASSLPSGNTGELFF. In DNA, the CDR3 is TGTGCCAGCAGCTTACCTAGCGGGAACACCGGGGAGCTGTTTTTT.